This TCR beta chain was observed in a study of OX40 agonist ivuxolimab in advanced cancers. Background for the entire study: Ivuxolimab was a fully human IgG2 agonistic monoclonal antibody targeting the costimulatory receptor OX40 (CD134). Three dose-escalation patients achieved partial responses, one with hepatocellular carcinoma and two with cutaneous melanoma. Peripheral TCRbeta sequencing was intended to test whether TCR sequence diversity was altered and clonal T-cell expansion was caused by ivuxolimab. The paper reports the monotherapy dose-escalation portion (N ≈ 50 patients) of the phase I ivuxolimab trial. In the dose-escalation cohort, 65% to 90% of patients were male, and the mean age was roughly 60 years, with a range of about 20 to 79. Prior anti-PD-1, anti-PD-L1 or anti-CTLA-4 therapy was permitted, and approximately 39% of dose-escalation patients had received checkpoint inhibitors. Among the roughly 50 dose-escalation patients, around 20 had hepatocellular carcinoma, 15 melanoma, 9 renal cell carcinoma and 9 head and neck cancer. Intravenous ivuxolimab was administered to patients every 2 weeks at six dose levels: 0.01, 0.1, 0.3, 1.5, 3 and 10 mg/kg. The investigation overall reported the following: In partial responders in the 0.1-3.0 mg/kg groups, normalized peripheral clonal expansion was found to be among the lowest, especially among CD8+ T cells. After ivuxolimab, CD8+ T cells had more expanded clones than CD4+ T cells on average. Clonal expansion of both CD4+ and CD8+ blood T cells was observed from baseline to week 6 at doses 0.1 to 3.0 mg/kg. Low levels of normalized T-cell clonal expansion were also seen in some nonresponding patients. Which antigens the clonally expanded peripheral T cells were specific for was not determined.

Points on this clone: Its antigen target is currently unknown. No much larger clone exists at a distance of one base, and base qualities are not known.

The V end loses 2 bases and the J end loses 8 bases, and a stretch of 16 bases separates them. CDR1 and CDR2, looked up from the germline V gene, are SGHRS and YFSETQ. Reading from cysteine to phenylalanine, the CDR3 counts 15 amino acids. Only the CDR3 DNA stays, 45 bases, in frame from base 1. The trial excluded patients who had a history of autoimmune disease or who were on systemic immunosuppression. Peripheral blood for TCR sequencing was collected from all dose cohorts at baseline, on cycle 4 day 1, and on cycle 7 day 1. Samples were obtained from an open-label, multicenter, first-in-human phase I dose-escalation trial of ivuxolimab. Adults with locally advanced or metastatic head and neck squamous cell, hepatocellular, melanoma or renal cell carcinoma were enrolled in the trial. Before TCR sequencing, CD4+ and CD8+ T cells were separately sorted from peripheral blood. To sequence the TCRbeta CDR3 region, genomic DNA was isolated from the sorted cells. The immunoSEQ Assay was used to sequence the TCRbeta CDR3 regions. TCRdb limited this immuneACCESS table to in-frame rearrangements with V and J called. A share of clones is missing; checked studies link under half to unresolved V genes, and the rest is unexplained. This sample lists 50,000 or so clones; over 75% were detected once. 0.75% of the sample rests with the top ten.

This TCR was recovered from an adult with an advanced solid tumor such as melanoma, head and neck, liver or kidney cancer. The sample here was CD4+ or CD8+ T cells sorted from blood, taken in a trial of the OX40 agonist ivuxolimab. This chain joins TRBV5-1 to TRBJ1-4; TRBD1 could be the D gene, as 6 bases match. CDR3 region: CASSFNTGMEEKLFF. The base sequence is TGCGCCAGCAGCTTTAATACAGGGATGGAGGAAAAACTGTTTTTT. Beyond the CDR3, the reference TRBV5-1 and TRBJ1-4 genes provide the residues; the full variable domain reads: KAGVTQTPRYLIKTRGQQVTLSCSPISGHRSVSWYQQTPGQGLQFLFEYFSETQRNKGNFPGRFSGRQFSNSRSEMNVSTLELGDSALYLCASSFNTGMEEKLFFGSGTQLSVL.